The 28 T cell receptor beta chains in this list originate from one sample, sequenced in a study of blood T cell repertoires in COVID-19. Repertoires were generated with immunoSEQ multiplex PCR, while TCRdb's copy carries only in-frame clones and drops some. This sample has some 48,000 clones, with about 92% found just once. Input material: peripheral blood. Receptors originate from a woman of 80 years or more with acute or convalescent COVID-19.

The chain joins TRBV6-5 to TRBJ2-7; maybe TRBD1 (6 bases). CDR1 and CDR2 from the germline V gene are MNHEY and SVGAGI. Trimming stripped 8 bases from V and 3 bases from J, with 17 bases between. CDR3 length: 14 residues. This CDR3 is CASWGTQGLYEQYF. The CDR3 nucleotides are TGTGCCAGCTGGGGCACTCAGGGGCTCTACGAGCAGTACTTC.

The V and J genes are TRBV5-4 and TRBJ1-1, with D unclear. Trimming took 1 base from V and 2 from J, leaving 9 bases between them. This CDR3 region has 14 residues. Germline V lookup: CDR1 SGHNT, CDR2 YYREEE (reference sequence). The CDR3 region is CASSLTGVNTEAFF. As DNA, the CDR3 is TGTGCCAGCAGCTTGACCGGGGTTAACACTGAAGCTTTCTTT.

The rearrangement joins TRBV6-5 to TRBJ1-5; no reliable D call. V was clipped by 7 bases and J by 2 bases, with 12 bases between them. The CDR3 runs to 14 residues. CDR1 MNHEY and CDR2 SVGAGI come from the germline V gene. Written as DNA, the CDR3 is TGTGCCAGCACACCTACAGCGGGCAATCAGCCCCAGCATTTT. Amino acid sequence: CASTPTAGNQPQHF.

The chain carries TRBV18 and TRBJ1-2, with D maybe TRBD1 (6 bases). This CDR3 has 17 residues. Germline CDR1 is KGHSH and CDR2 is LQKENI. The V gene lost 5 bases and the J gene lost 8 bases, with 27 bases spanning the gap. The CDR3 sequence: CASSTNTNRDGAWGYTF. CDR3 nucleotides: TGTGCCAGCTCAACAAACACCAACAGGGATGGGGCGTGGGGCTACACCTTC.

This chain links TRBV10-3 with TRBJ1-5; D is ambiguous. The germline V gene has CDR1 ENHRY and CDR2 SYGVKD. The CDR3 covers 13 residues. Trimming took off 6 bases at V and 4 bases at J, with 10 bases between the two ends. CDR3 protein: CAIRGRMNQPQHF. The CDR3 DNA reads TGTGCCATCAGGGGCCGCATGAATCAGCCCCAGCATTTT.

The gene calls are TRBV5-1 and TRBJ2-3, with 8 bases lining up with TRBD1. V was pared by 7 bases and J by 7 bases, with 11 bases of the junction left unmatched. The CDR3 is 14 amino acids. Germline V lookup: CDR1 SGHRS, CDR2 YFSETQ. CDR3 coding DNA: TGCGCCAGCGCAAGGGAACAGGGGGGCAATACGCAGTATTTT. This codes for CASAREQGGNTQYF. The full variable domain, with the rest looked up from reference TRBV5-1 and TRBJ2-3, is KAGVTQTPRYLIKTRGQQVTLSCSPISGHRSVSWYQQTPGQGLQFLFEYFSETQRNKGNFPGRFSGRQFSNSRSEMNVSTLELGDSALYLCASAREQGGNTQYFGPGTRLTVL.

The J gene is TRBJ2-1, the V gene TRBV24-1; 8 bases are shared with TRBD1. The CDR3 loop spans 17 amino acids. The V gene's germline CDR1 is KGHDR and CDR2 SFDVKD. Trimming at V came to 2 bases and at J to 2 bases, leaving 7 bases not matched to a gene. CDR3 DNA sequence: TGTGCCACCAGTGATTCACCCGGACAGGGAGCCTACAATGAGCAGTTCTTC. It specifies CATSDSPGQGAYNEQFF.

V gene TRBV6-5 combines with J gene TRBJ1-2; 9 positions match TRBD1. The trim removed 10 bases at V and 7 bases at J, leaving 16 bases unmatched. Germline values: CDR1 MNHEY, CDR2 SVGAGI. This CDR3 is built from 15 residues. CDR3 coding DNA: TGTGCCACCCAGACCCGGGACAGGGCCCCACTTGGCTACACCTTC. As protein: CATQTRDRAPLGYTF.

The J gene is TRBJ2-5, the V gene TRBV30; the D gene is possibly TRBD2 (5 bases). The V gene's germline CDR1 is GTSNPN and CDR2 SVGIG (reference sequence). The CDR3 runs to 13 residues. Trimming removed 1 base at V and 5 bases at J, with 11 bases between. In DNA, the CDR3 is TGTGCCTGGAGTGGCGGGCTAGCTGAGACCCAGTACTTC. This sequence encodes CAWSGGLAETQYF.

The chain employs TRBV5-1 and TRBJ1-2, with 7 bases that match TRBD1. Trimming took 0 bases from V and 6 from J; bases not matched to a gene: 8. CDR3 size: 15 residues. From germline, CDR1 is SGHRS and CDR2 YFSETQ. CDR3 protein: CASSLAGQGVNGYTF. The CDR3 DNA reads TGCGCCAGCAGCTTGGCCGGGCAGGGGGTTAATGGCTACACCTTC.

V usage is TRBV6-6 and J usage is TRBJ2-2; D uncertain. This CDR3 is built from 16 residues. The ends were cut back, 7 bases at V and 1 base at J, with 16 bases in the middle. The germline CDR1 and CDR2 sequences are MNHNY and SVGAGI (reference sequence). The CDR3 sequence: CASTHNAPRNTGELFF. Written as DNA, the CDR3 is TGTGCCAGCACCCATAATGCTCCCAGGAACACCGGGGAGCTGTTTTTT.

This clone was picked up one time. The V gene is TRBV19, the J gene TRBJ1-1, with D perhaps matching TRBD1 (5 bases). Trimming took off 8 bases at V and 11 bases at J, with 12 bases between the two ends. CDR3 length: 10 residues. Germline V gene lookup returns CDR1 LNHDA and CDR2 SQIVND (reference sequence). For the CDR3, the DNA is TGTGCCAGTCAGGGTTGTTGGGCTTTCTTT. Its protein product is CASQGCWAFF.

CDR3 coding DNA: TGTGCCAGCAGTGAACAGGGTCCTGGAAACACCATATATTTT. Encoded protein: CASSEQGPGNTIYF. The J gene is TRBJ1-3, the V gene TRBV2; D is perhaps TRBD1 (5 bases). Germline V gene sequence: CDR1 SNHLY, CDR2 FYNNEI. Trimming took 2 bases from V and 2 from J, leaving 7 bases between them. The CDR3 is 14 amino acids.

V is TRBV7-8 and J is TRBJ1-5; maybe TRBD1 (6 bases). The V end was cut by 4 bases, the J end by 0 bases, with 10 bases between. Germline values: CDR1 SGHVS, CDR2 FQNEAQ. The CDR3 consists of 15 residues. The CDR3 protein is CASSSWGPSNQPQHF. The CDR3 DNA follows: TGTGCCAGCAGCTCCTGGGGGCCTAGCAATCAGCCCCAGCATTTT.

This chain uses TRBV4-1 with TRBJ1-2; 11 bases line up with TRBD1. This CDR3 is built from 16 residues. After removal of 1 base from V and 5 bases from J, the junction contained 6 bases not matched to a gene. CDR1 and CDR2 from the germline V gene are MGHRA and YSYEKL. The CDR3 is CASSQARTGGAYGYTF. The CDR3 bases are TGCGCCAGCAGCCAAGCCCGGACAGGGGGCGCGTATGGCTACACCTTC.

J is TRBJ1-6 and V is TRBV5-6; D perhaps matches TRBD1 (5 bases). Trimming cost V 4 bases and J 9 bases, with 17 bases left between them. CDR3 size: 15 residues. Germline CDR1 reads SGHDT; CDR2 reads YYEEEE. CDR3 sequence: CASSAWEGRSSPLHF. CDR3 coding DNA: TGTGCCAGCAGCGCATGGGAGGGACGGTCTTCACCCCTCCACTTT.

The chain couples TRBV7-9 to TRBJ2-3, with a weak D call TRBD2 (5 bases). The ends were cut back, 2 bases at V and 0 bases at J, with 6 bases in the middle. The CDR3 is 14 amino acids. Germline V gives CDR1 SEHNR, CDR2 FQNEAQ (reference sequence). CDR3 sequence: CASSLSGSTDTQYF. The CDR3 DNA reads TGTGCCAGCAGCTTATCGGGGAGCACAGATACGCAGTATTTT.

The rearrangement joins TRBV7-9 to TRBJ2-7; D gene unclear. CDR1 is SEHNR and CDR2 is FQNEAQ in the germline V gene (reference sequence). Trimming cost V 5 bases and J 1 base, with 9 bases left between them. The CDR3 is made up of 13 amino acids. CDR3 bases: TGTGCCAGCAGCCCCTCGACATCCTACGAGCAGTACTTC. Its protein is CASSPSTSYEQYF. The complete variable domain, with remaining parts taken from reference TRBV7-9 and TRBJ2-7, reads DTGVSQNPRHKITKRGQNVTFRCDPISEHNRLYWYRQTLGQGPEFLTYFQNEAQLEKSRLLSDRFSAERPKGSFSTLEIQRTEQGDSAMYLCASSPSTSYEQYFGPGTRLTVT.

The chain is built from TRBV11-2 and TRBJ2-3, with D perhaps TRBD1 (6 bases). CDR3 length equals 15 residues. The germline V gene has CDR1 SGHAT and CDR2 FQNNGV. V was pared by 3 bases and J by 3 bases, with 13 bases between. The CDR3 nucleotides are TGTGCCAGCAGCTTGCAGGGGTATTGGACAGATACGCAGTATTTT. This translates into CASSLQGYWTDTQYF.

The V and J genes are TRBV6-5 and TRBJ2-1; TRBD2 agrees at 7 bases. This CDR3 is built from 16 residues. Germline lookup yields CDR1 MNHEY and CDR2 SVGAGI. Germline trimming cut 0 bases from V and 6 bases from J; bases unmatched to any gene: 8. The CDR3 is CASSYSRGGVGNEQFF. The CDR3 coding sequence is TGTGCCAGCAGTTACTCGAGGGGAGGGGTAGGCAATGAGCAGTTCTTC.

This rearrangement joins TRBV7-2 to TRBJ2-6, with D hard to call. This CDR3 contains 16 residues. CDR1 and CDR2 (germline): SGHTA, FQGNSA. Trimming cost V 6 bases and J 0 bases, with 12 bases left between them. In nucleotides, the CDR3 is TGTGCCAGCAGGTTCGGCGGTCCCTCTGGGGCCAACGTCCTGACTTTC. Residues: CASRFGGPSGANVLTF. Looking up the rest from reference TRBV7-2 and TRBJ2-6 gives the full variable domain: GAGVSQSPSNKVTEKGKDVELRCDPISGHTALYWYRQSLGQGLEFLIYFQGNSAPDKSGLPSDRFSAERTGGSVSTLTIQRTQQEDSAVYLCASRFGGPSGANVLTFGAGSRLTVL.

This clone occurred once. J is TRBJ1-1 and V is TRBV2; D gene ambiguous. Per the germline V gene, CDR1 is SNHLY and CDR2 is FYNNEI. This CDR3 region has 12 residues. V was pared by 3 bases and J by 6 bases, with 8 bases between. The CDR3 region is CASSETSPEAFF. In DNA form, the CDR3 reads TGTGCCAGCAGTGAGACATCCCCTGAAGCTTTCTTT. The full variable domain, its missing parts supplied by reference TRBV2 and TRBJ1-1, is EPEVTQTPSHQVTQMGQEVILRCVPISNHLYFYWYRQILGQKVEFLVSFYNNEISEKSEIFDDQFSVERPDGSNFTLKIRSTKLEDSAMYFCASSETSPEAFFGQGTRLTVV.

The CDR3 region has the DNA TGTGCCACCTCTTCGACAGGGGACACTGAAGCTTTCTTT. This encodes CATSSTGDTEAFF. The chain carries TRBV19 and TRBJ1-1; 8 positions match TRBD1. Unmatched junction bases numbered 7, after V lost 10 bases and J lost 3 bases. The CDR3 has 13 residues. Germline V gene sequence: CDR1 LNHDA, CDR2 SQIVND (reference sequence).

The chain is built from TRBV9 and TRBJ1-3; a possible D gene is TRBD1 (5 bases). V lost 9 bases and J 0 bases, leaving 13 bases between the germline ends. Germline V gene sequence: CDR1 SGDLS, CDR2 YYNGEE. CDR3 size: 14 residues. The CDR3 is CAKRGGFSGNTIYF. The DNA for the CDR3 is TGTGCCAAGCGTGGGGGGTTCTCTGGAAACACCATATATTTT.

V and J are TRBV2 and TRBJ1-5; D might be TRBD1 (6 bases). The length of the CDR3 is 16 residues. Germline CDR1 reads SNHLY; CDR2 reads FYNNEI. V gave up 0 bases and J gave up 6 bases, with 15 bases separating them. CDR3 in DNA: TGTGCCAGCAGTGAAGCGCTTCACAGGGTGAGTCAGCCCCAGCATTTT. Encoded protein: CASSEALHRVSQPQHF.

The chain links TRBV6-4 to TRBJ1-1; the D gene is possibly TRBD1 (6 bases). The ends were cut back, 5 bases at V and 2 bases at J, with 9 bases in the middle. Germline V gene sequence: CDR1 MRHNA, CDR2 SNTAGT. This CDR3 contains 13 residues. The chain's CDR3 is CASSRGGNTEAFF. The CDR3 DNA is TGTGCCAGCAGTCGAGGGGGAAACACTGAAGCTTTCTTT.

The genes are TRBV5-1 and TRBJ2-2; the match to TRBD1 covers 10 bases. The germline V gene encodes CDR1 SGHRS and CDR2 YFSETQ. The V gene end was trimmed by 4 bases and the J gene end by 3 bases; junction bases not matched to a gene: 6. The CDR3 runs to 16 residues. The CDR3 is CASSLGTGVDTGELFF. The CDR3 nucleotides are TGCGCCAGCAGCCTCGGGACAGGGGTTGACACCGGGGAGCTGTTTTTT.

The CDR3 here is CASSFPERGPTYEQYF. CDR3 sequence (DNA): TGTGCCAGCAGTTTCCCTGAGCGGGGGCCGACCTACGAGCAGTACTTC. The rearrangement joins TRBV5-4 to TRBJ2-7; 8 bases map to TRBD2. The V and J ends lost 5 bases and 2 bases, in that order; junction bases with no gene match: 12. The germline CDR1 and CDR2 sequences are SGHNT and YYREEE (reference sequence). The CDR3 is made up of 16 amino acids. Based on the CDR3 plus reference TRBV5-4 and TRBJ2-7, the full variable domain is ETGVTQSPTHLIKTRGQQVTLRCSSQSGHNTVSWYQQALGQGPQFIFQYYREEENGRGNFPPRFSGLQFPNYSSELNVNALELDDSALYLCASSFPERGPTYEQYFGPGTRLTVT.